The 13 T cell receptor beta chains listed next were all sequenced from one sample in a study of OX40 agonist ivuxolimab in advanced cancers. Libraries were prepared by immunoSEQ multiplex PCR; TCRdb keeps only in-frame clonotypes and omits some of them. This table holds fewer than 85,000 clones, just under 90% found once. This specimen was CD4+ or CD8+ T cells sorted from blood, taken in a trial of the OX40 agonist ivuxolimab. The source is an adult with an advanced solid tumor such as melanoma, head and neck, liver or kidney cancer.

In DNA form, the CDR3 reads TGCGCCAGCAGCCAAGGGGACAGGAACACCGGGGAGCTGTTTTTT. Its protein product is CASSQGDRNTGELFF. The rearrangement uses TRBV4-1 and TRBJ2-2, with 7 bases matching TRBD1. This CDR3 contains 15 residues. Germline loops: CDR1 MGHRA, CDR2 YSYEKL. V lost 1 base and J lost 1; bases outside the gene matches: 0.

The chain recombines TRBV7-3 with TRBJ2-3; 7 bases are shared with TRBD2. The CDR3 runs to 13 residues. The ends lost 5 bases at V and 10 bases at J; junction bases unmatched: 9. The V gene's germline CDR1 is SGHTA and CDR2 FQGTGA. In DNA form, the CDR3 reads TGTGCCAGCAGCCCTACGCCTAGCGGTTCGCAGTATTTT. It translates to CASSPTPSGSQYF.

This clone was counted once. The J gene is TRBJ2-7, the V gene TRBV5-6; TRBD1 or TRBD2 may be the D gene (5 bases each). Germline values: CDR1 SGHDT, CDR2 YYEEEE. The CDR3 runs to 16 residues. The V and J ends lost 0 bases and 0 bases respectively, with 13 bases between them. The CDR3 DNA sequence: TGTGCCAGCAGCTTGGAACCGTGGGGGAGCTCCTACGAGCAGTACTTC. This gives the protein CASSLEPWGSSYEQYF.

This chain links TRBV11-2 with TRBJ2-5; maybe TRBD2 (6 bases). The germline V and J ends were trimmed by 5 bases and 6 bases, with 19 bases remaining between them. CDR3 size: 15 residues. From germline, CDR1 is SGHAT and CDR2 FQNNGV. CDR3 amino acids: CASSRRELSVKTQYF. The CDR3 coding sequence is TGTGCCAGCAGCCGGAGGGAGCTCTCGGTTAAGACCCAGTACTTC.

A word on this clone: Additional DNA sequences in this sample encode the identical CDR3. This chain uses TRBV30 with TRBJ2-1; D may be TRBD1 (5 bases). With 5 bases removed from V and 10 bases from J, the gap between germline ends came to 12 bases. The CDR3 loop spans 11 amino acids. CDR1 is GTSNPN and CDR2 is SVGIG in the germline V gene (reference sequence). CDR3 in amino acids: CAWSRKGEQFF. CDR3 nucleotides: TGTGCCTGGTCCCGTAAGGGGGAGCAGTTCTTC.

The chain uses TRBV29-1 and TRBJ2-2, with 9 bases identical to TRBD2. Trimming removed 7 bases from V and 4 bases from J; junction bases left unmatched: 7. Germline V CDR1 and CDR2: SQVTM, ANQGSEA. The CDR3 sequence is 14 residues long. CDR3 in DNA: TGCAGCGCCGGGACTAGCCGGTCCACCGGGGAGCTGTTTTTT. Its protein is CSAGTSRSTGELFF.

In DNA, the CDR3 is TGTGCCAGCAGTTATCTGCCAGGGATTACAGATACGCAGTATTTT. Amino acids: CASSYLPGITDTQYF. The V gene is TRBV6-5, the J gene TRBJ2-3; a possible D gene is TRBD1 (5 bases). Germline-derived CDR1 and CDR2 are MNHEY and SVGAGI. CDR3 length equals 15 residues. V dropped 3 bases and J dropped 3 bases, with 13 bases sitting between them.

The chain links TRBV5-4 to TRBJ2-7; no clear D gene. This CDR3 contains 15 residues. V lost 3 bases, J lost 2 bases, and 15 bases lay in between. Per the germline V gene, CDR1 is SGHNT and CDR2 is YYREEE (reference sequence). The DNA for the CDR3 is TGTGCCAGCAGCTCCCGGTCGATTCAAGCCTACGAGCAGTACTTC. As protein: CASSSRSIQAYEQYF.

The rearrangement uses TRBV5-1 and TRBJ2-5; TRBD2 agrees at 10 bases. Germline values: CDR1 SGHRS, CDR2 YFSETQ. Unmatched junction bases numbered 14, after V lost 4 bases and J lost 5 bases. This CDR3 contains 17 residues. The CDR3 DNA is TGCGCCAGCAGCCGAAGGTCTAGCGGGAGTTTTCAGGAGACCCAGTACTTC. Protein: CASSRRSSGSFQETQYF.

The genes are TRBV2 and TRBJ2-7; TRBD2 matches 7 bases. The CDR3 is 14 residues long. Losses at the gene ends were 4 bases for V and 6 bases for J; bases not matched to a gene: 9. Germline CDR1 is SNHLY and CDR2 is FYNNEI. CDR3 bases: TGTGCCAGCAGTGGGGAGGGCCGATATGTCGAGCAGTACTTC. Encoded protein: CASSGEGRYVEQYF. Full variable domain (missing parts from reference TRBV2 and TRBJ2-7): EPEVTQTPSHQVTQMGQEVILRCVPISNHLYFYWYRQILGQKVEFLVSFYNNEISEKSEIFDDQFSVERPDGSNFTLKIRSTKLEDSAMYFCASSGEGRYVEQYFGPGTRLTVT.

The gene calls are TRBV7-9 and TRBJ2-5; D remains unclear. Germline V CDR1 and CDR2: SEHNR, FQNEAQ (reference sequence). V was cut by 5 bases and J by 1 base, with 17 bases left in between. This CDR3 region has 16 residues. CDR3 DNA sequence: TGTGCCAGCAGCCAAGACACCCGCGGCCGCCAAGAGACCCAGTACTTC. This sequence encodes CASSQDTRGRQETQYF.

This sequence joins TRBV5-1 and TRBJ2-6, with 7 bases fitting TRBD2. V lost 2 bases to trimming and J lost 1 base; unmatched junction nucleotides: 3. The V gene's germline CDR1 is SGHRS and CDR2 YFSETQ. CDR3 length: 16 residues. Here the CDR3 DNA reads TGCGCCAGCAGCTTCGGAGCGGGATCTGGGGCCAACGTCCTGACTTTC. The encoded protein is CASSFGAGSGANVLTF.

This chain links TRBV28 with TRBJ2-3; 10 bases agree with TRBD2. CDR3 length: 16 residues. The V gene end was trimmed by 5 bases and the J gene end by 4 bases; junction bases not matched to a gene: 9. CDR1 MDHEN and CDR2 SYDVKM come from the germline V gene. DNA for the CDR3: TGTGCCAGCAGTACAACTAGCGGGACAAAATCAGATACGCAGTATTTT. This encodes CASSTTSGTKSDTQYF.